Following are 13 T cell receptor beta chains from one sample sequenced in a study of T cell clonality in common variable immunodeficiency. Using immunoSEQ multiplex PCR, the repertoire was profiled, and TCRdb retains in-frame clones only, with some absent. The sample has 30,000 to 40,000 clones, none seen only once; the top ten hold around 3%. Source material: peripheral blood mononuclear cells. The receptors derive from a person between 18 and 75 years old in good health.

This clone was counted ten times or more. Read sequence stops 3 residues before the CDR3 end, and the germline J gene provides the missing end. The chain joins TRBV7-9 to TRBJ2-5; 8 bases align to TRBD2. The CDR3 spans 15 residues. The germline CDR1 and CDR2 sequences are SEHNR and FQNEAQ (reference sequence). The V and J ends lost 7 bases and 5 bases, in that order; junction bases with no gene match: 12. The sequenced part of the CDR3 DNA is TGTGCCAGCAACCCTAGCGGGTTGGGGGGGGAGACC. Translating it yields CASNPSGLGGET. The whole CDR3 reads CASNPSGLGGETQYF.

There are many counts of this clone. The CDR3 goes on 3 residues after the read ends, and that part is filled in from the germline J gene. The J gene is TRBJ2-2, the V gene TRBV4-1; 7 nucleotides agree with TRBD2. V trimming: 0 bases; J trimming: 7 bases; junction bases outside the gene matches: 2. Germline CDR1 and CDR2: MGHRA and YSYEKL. The CDR3 sequence is 14 residues long. The CDR3 spells CASSQEGGVGELFF. The CDR3 DNA, read in part, is TGCGCCAGCAGCCAAGAGGGGGGGGTCGGGGAG.

This clone has a count of ten or more. The CDR3 goes on 3 residues after the read ends, and that part is filled in from the germline J gene. J is TRBJ2-5 and V is TRBV18; 8 positions match TRBD1. The CDR3 runs to 16 residues. V lost 3 bases and J lost 1; bases outside the gene matches: 7. Germline-derived CDR1 and CDR2 are KGHSH and LQKENI. The CDR3 loop reads CASSPTLTGGQETQYF. The CDR3 DNA, read in part, is TGTGCCAGCTCACCTACCCTCACAGGGGGCCAAGAGACC.

This clone was detected ten times or more. The read ends 3 residues before the CDR3 terminus; that terminus is restored from the germline J gene. The chain uses TRBV5-1 and TRBJ2-7; 7 positions match TRBD1. Losses at the gene ends were 0 bases for V and 4 bases for J; bases not matched to a gene: 10. Germline V CDR1 and CDR2: SGHRS, YFSETQ. The CDR3 totals 16 residues. The sequenced part of the CDR3 DNA is TGCGCCAGCAGCTTGGCCCCCGGGACAGAAGTTTACGAG. This encodes CASSLAPGTEVYE. The entire CDR3 sequence reads CASSLAPGTEVYEQYF.

There are many counts of this clone. The read ends 3 residues shy of where the CDR3 ends; the end is completed using the germline J gene. J is TRBJ2-3 and V is TRBV2, with D unclear. The CDR3 totals 12 residues. The germline V gene has CDR1 SNHLY and CDR2 FYNNEI. Trimming took off 10 bases at V and 1 base at J, with 9 bases between the two ends. The CDR3 DNA, read in part, is TGTGCCATAACCGCGGGCACAGATACG. Translation gives CAITAGTDT. From start to end, the CDR3 is CAITAGTDTQYF. Together with reference TRBV2 and TRBJ2-3, the CDR3 gives the full variable domain: EPEVTQTPSHQVTQMGQEVILRCVPISNHLYFYWYRQILGQKVEFLVSFYNNEISEKSEIFDDQFSVERPDGSNFTLKIRSTKLEDSAMYFCAITAGTDTQYFGPGTRLTVL.

This clone was found many times. The sequenced fragment ends 3 residues before the CDR3 boundary, so the rest is inferred from the germline J gene. The chain uses TRBV5-4 and TRBJ2-1; 11 bases agree with TRBD1. There are 16 residues in the CDR3. Trimming took 0 bases from V and 4 from J; bases not matched to a gene: 3. The germline CDR1 and CDR2 sequences are SGHNT and YYREEE (reference sequence). The DNA read from the CDR3 is TGTGCCAGCAGCTTGGGCGGGACAGGGGGGTACAATGAG. This encodes CASSLGGTGGYNE. The CDR3 as a whole reads CASSLGGTGGYNEQFF.

There are many counts of this clone. The CDR3 is cut off 3 residues early in the read; its end comes from the germline J gene. The chain couples TRBV18 to TRBJ1-1; 7 bases agree with TRBD1. Germline V lookup: CDR1 KGHSH, CDR2 LQKENI. Unmatched junction bases numbered 4, after V lost 5 bases and J lost 1 base. The CDR3 runs to 14 residues. Partial CDR3 DNA: TGTGCCAGCTCAACTGACAGGGCGAACACTGAA. This codes for CASSTDRANTE. The CDR3, in full, reads CASSTDRANTEAFF.

At least ten counts were recorded for this clone. Coverage ceases 3 residues before the CDR3 finishes, and the germline J gene fills in the end. The V gene is TRBV20-1, the J gene TRBJ2-7, with 10 bases that match TRBD2. CDR3 length equals 14 residues. Germline V gene lookup returns CDR1 DFQATT and CDR2 SNEGSKA (reference sequence). V shed 6 bases and J 0 bases; nucleotides not matched to a gene: 5. The DNA read from the CDR3 is TGCAGTGCATGGACTAGCGGACCCTCCTACGAG. Translated: CSAWTSGPSYE. The whole CDR3 protein reads CSAWTSGPSYEQYF.

This clone was counted ten times or more. The DNA ends 3 residues before the CDR3 does, and the rest of the CDR3 is filled in from the germline J gene. The chain links TRBV4-2 to TRBJ1-1, with D possibly TRBD1 on 6 matching bases. This CDR3 comprises 17 residues. Germline V gene data show CDR1 as LGHNA and CDR2 as YNFKEQ. The V and J ends lost 4 bases and 0 bases respectively, with 18 bases between them. CDR3 bases read: TGTGCCAGCAGCCCGAGAGGACAGCTAAATTTGAACACTGAA. Amino acid sequence: CASSPRGQLNLNTE. Given in full, the CDR3 is CASSPRGQLNLNTEAFF.

This clone was counted ten times or more. Sequencing ends 3 residues short of the CDR3 end; the germline J gene provides the rest. The chain is built from TRBV19 and TRBJ1-2; 7 bases are shared with TRBD1. V gave up 3 bases and J gave up 3 bases; unmatched junction bases: 1. The length of the CDR3 is 13 residues. Per the germline V gene, CDR1 is LNHDA and CDR2 is SQIVND (reference sequence). The CDR3 DNA, read in part, is TGTGCCAGTAGTATCGGGACAGACTATGGC. Its translation: CASSIGTDYG. The entire CDR3 protein is CASSIGTDYGYTF.

This clone was recorded at least ten times. The read ends 3 residues shy of where the CDR3 ends; the end is completed using the germline J gene. The chain links TRBV19 to TRBJ2-2, with 9 bases identical to TRBD1. V shed 6 bases and J 4 bases; nucleotides not matched to a gene: 3. CDR3 length: 14 residues. In germline, CDR1 is LNHDA, CDR2 SQIVND (reference sequence). The sequenced CDR3 bases are TGTGCCAGTAGACAGGGGGCATCCACCGGGGAG. This codes for CASRQGASTGE. From start to end, the CDR3 is CASRQGASTGELFF.

This clone appeared many times. The read comes to an end 3 residues before the CDR3 does, leaving the germline J gene to fill in the end. V is TRBV9 and J is TRBJ2-2; perhaps TRBD1 as D (6 bases). The CDR3 covers 15 residues. Germline assignment: CDR1 SGDLS and CDR2 YYNGEE. V was trimmed by 2 bases and J by 5 bases, leaving 13 bases between them. The CDR3 DNA, read in part, is TGTGCCAGCAGCGTCGGCGGCAGGGGAACCGGGGAG. As protein: CASSVGGRGTGE. From start to end, the CDR3 is CASSVGGRGTGELFF.

In its sample, this clone was seen many times. The CDR3 is CASSQVWASKETQYF. Partial CDR3 DNA: TGTGCCAGCAGCCAAGTCTGGGCATCAAAAGAGACC. This chain uses TRBV14 with TRBJ2-5; D unclear. Sequencing ends 3 residues short of the CDR3 end; the germline J gene provides the rest. The CDR3 length is 15 residues. Germline V lookup: CDR1 SGHDN, CDR2 FVKESK. V dropped 1 base and J dropped 3 bases, with 12 bases sitting between them.